Many counts were recorded for the clone carrying this T cell receptor (beta chain). Its target is not known. The CDR3 spans 13 residues. V was shortened by 0 bases and J by 6 bases, with 7 bases between the two germline ends. The V gene's germline CDR1 is ENHRY and CDR2 SYGVKD. The sample originates from a study of blood T cells in healthy people across ages. Overall study findings and caveats: Per million T cells, the diversity of TCR beta decreased roughly linearly as age advanced. Correlation between TCR beta diversity and naive T cell percentage was strong.

The study isolated at least 6.5 million PBMCs from each sample. It was with a sample-barcoded 5' primer and a J-beta primer mix that a second PCR of about 7 to 12 cycles was run. TCRdb re-called the 5' RACE reads with MiXCR, one entry per CDR3 protein. The sample carries around 1.7 million distinct CDR3 sequences, 28% recorded once. The sequence was obtained from a young woman in good health. The rearrangement uses TRBV10-3 and TRBJ2-3, with D uncertain. Sequencing was performed on blood. The CDR3 DNA sequence: TGTGCCATCAGTGAGTCCTTTGGGGATACGCAGTATTTT. This codes for CAISESFGDTQYF.